This passage covers 13 T cell receptor beta chains from one sample sequenced in a study of memory CD4+ T cells and cytomegalovirus serostatus. Here immunoSEQ multiplex PCR was the method, and the copy in TCRdb shows in-frame clones only, minus some. The table has some 45,000 clones, around 74% seen once; the top ten hold 1.2%. Single viable CD3+CD4+CD8-CD45RO+ cells were sorted as the memory CD4+ T cells. The sequenced sample consisted of memory CD4+ T cells from blood. The origin of the receptors is an adult in good health and CMV-seropositive.

This clone was seen just once. The CDR3 DNA reads as TGTGCCAGTAATAACAGAAGGAACACTGAAGCTTTCTTT. Translation gives CASNNRRNTEAFF. This chain links TRBV19 with TRBJ1-1; D not resolved. V lost 7 bases, J lost 1 base, and 10 bases lay in between. Germline V gives CDR1 LNHDA, CDR2 SQIVND (reference sequence). This CDR3 is built from 13 residues.

The V and J genes are TRBV6-6 and TRBJ2-3, with a tentative D call TRBD2 (5 bases). In germline, CDR1 is MNHNY, CDR2 SVGAGI (reference sequence). V dropped 6 bases and J dropped 8 bases, with 21 bases sitting between them. The CDR3 contains 15 residues. The CDR3 is CASSLGLVGVGTQYF. The CDR3 bases are TGTGCCAGCAGCCTCGGACTCGTAGGTGTAGGTACGCAGTATTTT.

The genes are TRBV6-1 and TRBJ2-1; a weak D match, TRBD1 (6 bases). The CDR3 sequence is 12 residues long. V lost 10 bases to trimming and J lost 9 bases, with 16 bases between them. The germline gives CDR1 MNHNS, CDR2 SASEGT. The chain's CDR3 is CATQWGQAEQFF. The CDR3 nucleotides read TGTGCCACCCAATGGGGGCAGGCTGAGCAGTTCTTC.

The chain is built from TRBV4-1 and TRBJ2-7, with D perhaps matching TRBD2 (6 bases). The germline V gene has CDR1 MGHRA and CDR2 YSYEKL. Trimming cost V 4 bases and J 4 bases, with 11 bases left between them. The CDR3 has 13 residues. CDR3 in amino acids: CASSRGTVYEQYF. Written as DNA, the CDR3 is TGCGCCAGCAGCCGGGGGACTGTTTACGAGCAGTACTTC.

This sequence joins TRBV4-3 and TRBJ2-1; 8 nucleotides match TRBD2. The junction had 9 bases not matched to a gene; V was cut back by 1 base and J by 7 bases. CDR1 is LGHNA and CDR2 is YSLEER in the germline V gene. The CDR3 sequence is 16 residues long. The CDR3 protein is CASSQAPRGGRNEQFF. CDR3 bases: TGCGCCAGCAGCCAAGCACCTCGGGGGGGCCGGAATGAGCAGTTCTTC.

The chain is built from TRBV7-8 and TRBJ2-3; tentatively, D is TRBD1 or TRBD2 (6 bases each). CDR3 size: 15 residues. Looked up from germline, CDR1 is SGHVS and CDR2 is FQNEAQ. Trimming left V 2 bases short and J 8 bases short, with 17 bases between. The CDR3: CASSLLGAGGVTQYF. For the CDR3, the DNA is TGTGCCAGCAGCTTACTGGGGGCCGGCGGGGTTACGCAGTATTTT.

This clone appeared a few times. This chain connects TRBV6-6 to TRBJ1-4, with a tentative D call TRBD1 (5 bases). The V and J ends lost 6 bases and 6 bases respectively, with 11 bases between them. The germline V gene encodes CDR1 MNHNY and CDR2 SVGAGI (reference sequence). CDR3 length: 13 amino acids. The CDR3 region has the DNA TGTGCCAGCAGCCCGGACACAGATGAAAAACTGTTTTTT. Amino acid sequence: CASSPDTDEKLFF.

This clone has ten or more counts. This chain joins TRBV9 and TRBJ1-6; 8 nucleotides agree with TRBD1. CDR3 length: 15 residues. V shed 5 bases and J 5 bases; nucleotides not matched to a gene: 6. Germline CDR1 and CDR2: SGDLS and YYNGEE. The CDR3 coding sequence is TGTGCCAGCAGACCCACGGGACAGGATAATTCACCCCTCCACTTT. It codes for CASRPTGQDNSPLHF.

The CDR3 DNA reads TGTGCCAGCAACAAAGACAGGAACACCGGGGAGCTGTTTTTT. It is translated as CASNKDRNTGELFF. The chain combines TRBV5-4 with TRBJ2-2, with D maybe TRBD1 (5 bases). The germline V gene encodes CDR1 SGHNT and CDR2 YYREEE (reference sequence). The V and J ends lost 6 bases and 1 base respectively, with 10 bases between them. The CDR3 runs 14 residues.

The rearrangement joins TRBV5-6 to TRBJ2-7; possibly TRBD2 for D (5 bases). The CDR3 is 16 amino acids. Looked up from germline, CDR1 is SGHDT and CDR2 is YYEEEE. With 2 bases removed from V and 3 bases from J, the gap between germline ends came to 18 bases. This chain's CDR3 is CASSFRTSGVSYEQYF. CDR3 nucleotides: TGTGCCAGCAGCTTTAGGACCTCCGGGGTTAGCTACGAGCAGTACTTC.

This chain uses TRBV5-1 with TRBJ2-7, with 12 bases matching TRBD1. There are 17 residues in the CDR3. CDR1 and CDR2 from the germline V gene are SGHRS and YFSETQ. Trimming took 3 bases from V and 6 from J; bases not matched to a gene: 13. The CDR3 loop reads CASSWGLGTGGFLEQYF. The CDR3 nucleotides are TGCGCCAGCAGCTGGGGCCTCGGGACAGGGGGCTTTCTCGAGCAGTACTTC.

The rearrangement joins TRBV7-2 to TRBJ1-6, with D unclear. CDR3 size: 13 residues. V was clipped by 5 bases and J by 10 bases, with 12 bases between them. The germline V gene has CDR1 SGHTA and CDR2 FQGNSA. The CDR3 region has the DNA TGTGCCAGCAGCGGGAGTCTCTGGTCACCCCTCCACTTT. Amino acid sequence: CASSGSLWSPLHF. Combining the CDR3 with reference TRBV7-2 and TRBJ1-6 gives the whole variable domain GAGVSQSPSNKVTEKGKDVELRCDPISGHTALYWYRQSLGQGLEFLIYFQGNSAPDKSGLPSDRFSAERTGGSVSTLTIQRTQQEDSAVYLCASSGSLWSPLHFGNGTRLTVT.

This sequence joins TRBV11-1 and TRBJ2-3; D call uncertain. V dropped 1 base and J dropped 2 bases, with 7 bases sitting between them. From germline, CDR1 is SGHAT and CDR2 FQDESV (reference sequence). The CDR3 has 14 amino acids. The CDR3 coding sequence is TGTGCCAGCAGCTTAGGGTCCTCCACAGATACGCAGTATTTT. Translating it yields CASSLGSSTDTQYF.